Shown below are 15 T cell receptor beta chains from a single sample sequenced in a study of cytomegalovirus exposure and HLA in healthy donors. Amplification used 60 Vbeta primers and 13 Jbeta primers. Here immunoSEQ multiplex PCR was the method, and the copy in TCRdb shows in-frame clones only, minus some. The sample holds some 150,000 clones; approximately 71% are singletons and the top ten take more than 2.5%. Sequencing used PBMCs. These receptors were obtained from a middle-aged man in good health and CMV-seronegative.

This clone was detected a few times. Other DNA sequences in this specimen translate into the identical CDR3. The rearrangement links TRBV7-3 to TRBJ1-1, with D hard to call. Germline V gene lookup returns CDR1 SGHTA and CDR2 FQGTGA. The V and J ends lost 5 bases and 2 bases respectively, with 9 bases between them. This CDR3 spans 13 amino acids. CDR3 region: CASSPSGNTEAFF. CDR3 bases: TGTGCCAGCAGCCCCTCAGGCAACACTGAAGCTTTCTTT.

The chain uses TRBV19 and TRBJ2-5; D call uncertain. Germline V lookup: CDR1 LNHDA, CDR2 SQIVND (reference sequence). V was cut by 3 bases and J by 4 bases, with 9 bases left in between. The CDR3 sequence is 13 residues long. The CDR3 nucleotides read TGTGCCAGTAGTATCGCGAGAGGAGAGACCCAGTACTTC. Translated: CASSIARGETQYF.

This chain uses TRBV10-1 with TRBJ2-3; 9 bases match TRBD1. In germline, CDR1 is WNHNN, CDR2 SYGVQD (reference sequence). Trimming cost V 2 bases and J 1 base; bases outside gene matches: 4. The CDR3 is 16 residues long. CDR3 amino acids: CASSEQGQGGTDTQYF. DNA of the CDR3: TGCGCCAGCAGTGAGCAGGGACAGGGAGGCACAGATACGCAGTATTTT.

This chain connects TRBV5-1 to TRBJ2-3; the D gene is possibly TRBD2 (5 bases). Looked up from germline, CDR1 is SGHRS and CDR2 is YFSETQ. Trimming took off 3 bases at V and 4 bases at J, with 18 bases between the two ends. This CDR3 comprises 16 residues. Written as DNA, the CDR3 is TGCGCCAGCAGCTCCCGAGCCCAACCACTAGCAGATACGCAGTATTTT. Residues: CASSSRAQPLADTQYF.

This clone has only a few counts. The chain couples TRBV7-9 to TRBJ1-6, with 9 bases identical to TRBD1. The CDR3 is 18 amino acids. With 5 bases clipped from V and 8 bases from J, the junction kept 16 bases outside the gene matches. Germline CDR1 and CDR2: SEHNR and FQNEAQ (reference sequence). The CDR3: CASSKPGQGIILDSPLHF. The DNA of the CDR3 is TGTGCCAGCAGCAAACCGGGACAGGGAATAATTTTGGATTCACCCCTCCACTTT.

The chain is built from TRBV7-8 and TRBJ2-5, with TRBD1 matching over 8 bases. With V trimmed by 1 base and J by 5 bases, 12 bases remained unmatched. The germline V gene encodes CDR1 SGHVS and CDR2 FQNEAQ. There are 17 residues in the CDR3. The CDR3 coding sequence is TGTGCCAGCAGCTTAGATACCAACAGGGGGTTGAGGGAGACCCAGTACTTC. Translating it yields CASSLDTNRGLRETQYF. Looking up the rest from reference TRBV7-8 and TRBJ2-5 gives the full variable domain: GAGVSQSPRYKVAKRGQDVALRCDPISGHVSLFWYQQALGQGPEFLTYFQNEAQLDKSGLPSDRFFAERPEGSVSTLKIQRTQQEDSAVYLCASSLDTNRGLRETQYFGPGTRLLVL.

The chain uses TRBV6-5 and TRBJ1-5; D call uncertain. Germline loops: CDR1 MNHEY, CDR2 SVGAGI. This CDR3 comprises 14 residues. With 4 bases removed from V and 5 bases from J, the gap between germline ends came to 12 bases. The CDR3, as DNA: TGTGCCAGCAGTTCTTCTGGCCCATATCAGCCCCAGCATTTT. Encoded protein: CASSSSGPYQPQHF.

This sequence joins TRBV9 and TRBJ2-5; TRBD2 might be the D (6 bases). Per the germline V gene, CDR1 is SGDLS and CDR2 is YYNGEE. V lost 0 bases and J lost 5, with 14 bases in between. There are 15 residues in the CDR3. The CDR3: CASSVAGGLRETQYF. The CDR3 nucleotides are TGTGCCAGCAGCGTAGCTGGGGGGTTGAGGGAGACCCAGTACTTC.

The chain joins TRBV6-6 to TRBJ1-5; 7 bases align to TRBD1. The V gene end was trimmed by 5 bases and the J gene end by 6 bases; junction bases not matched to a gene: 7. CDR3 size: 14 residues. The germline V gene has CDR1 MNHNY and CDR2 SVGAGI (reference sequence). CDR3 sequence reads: CASSIGQETQPQHF. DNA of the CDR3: TGTGCCAGCAGTATAGGACAGGAAACTCAGCCCCAGCATTTT.

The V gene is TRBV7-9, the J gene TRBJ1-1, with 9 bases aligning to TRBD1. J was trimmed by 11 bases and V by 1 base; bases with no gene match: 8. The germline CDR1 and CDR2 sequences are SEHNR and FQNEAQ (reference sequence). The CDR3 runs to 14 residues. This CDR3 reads CASSLGPTGGEAFF. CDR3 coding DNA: TGTGCCAGCAGCTTAGGCCCGACAGGGGGTGAGGCTTTCTTT.

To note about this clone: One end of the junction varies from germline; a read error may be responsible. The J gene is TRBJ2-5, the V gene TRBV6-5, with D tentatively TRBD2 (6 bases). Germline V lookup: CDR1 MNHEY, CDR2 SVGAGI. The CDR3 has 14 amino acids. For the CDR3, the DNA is TGTGCCAGCACTTCACTAGCAGACCAAGGGACCCAGTACTTC. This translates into CASTSLADQGTQYF.

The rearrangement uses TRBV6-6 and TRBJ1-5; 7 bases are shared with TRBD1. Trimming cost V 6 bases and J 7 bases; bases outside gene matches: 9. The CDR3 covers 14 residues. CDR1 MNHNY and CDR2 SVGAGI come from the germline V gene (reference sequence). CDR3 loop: CASSEQGPEQPQHF. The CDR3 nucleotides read TGTGCCAGCAGCGAACAGGGGCCGGAGCAGCCCCAGCATTTT.

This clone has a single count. For the CDR3, the DNA is TGTGCCAGCACCCCCGGGACATCAGAGGATACGCAGTATTTT. Residues: CASTPGTSEDTQYF. The gene calls are TRBV28 and TRBJ2-3, with D tentatively TRBD1 (6 bases). The germline V gene encodes CDR1 MDHEN and CDR2 SYDVKM. CDR3 size: 14 residues. Trimming removed 7 bases from V and 6 bases from J, with 17 bases in between.

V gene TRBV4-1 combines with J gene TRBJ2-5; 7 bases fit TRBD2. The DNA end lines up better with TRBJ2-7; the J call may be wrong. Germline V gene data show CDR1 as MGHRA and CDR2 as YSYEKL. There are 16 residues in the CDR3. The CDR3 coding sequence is TGCGCCAGCAGTTCCTACCCCAGGACTAGGATCTACGAGCAGTACTTC. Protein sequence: CASSSYPRTRIYEQYF.

The CDR3 here is CASSEALQGLAYNEQFF. The CDR3 DNA reads TGTGCCAGCAGTGAAGCGCTTCAGGGTCTCGCCTACAATGAGCAGTTCTTC. The chain employs TRBV6-1 and TRBJ2-1; D is perhaps TRBD1 (5 bases). From germline, CDR1 is MNHNS and CDR2 SASEGT. Trimming shortened V by 0 bases and J by 2 bases, and 14 bases separated the two germline ends. The CDR3 extends over 17 amino acids.